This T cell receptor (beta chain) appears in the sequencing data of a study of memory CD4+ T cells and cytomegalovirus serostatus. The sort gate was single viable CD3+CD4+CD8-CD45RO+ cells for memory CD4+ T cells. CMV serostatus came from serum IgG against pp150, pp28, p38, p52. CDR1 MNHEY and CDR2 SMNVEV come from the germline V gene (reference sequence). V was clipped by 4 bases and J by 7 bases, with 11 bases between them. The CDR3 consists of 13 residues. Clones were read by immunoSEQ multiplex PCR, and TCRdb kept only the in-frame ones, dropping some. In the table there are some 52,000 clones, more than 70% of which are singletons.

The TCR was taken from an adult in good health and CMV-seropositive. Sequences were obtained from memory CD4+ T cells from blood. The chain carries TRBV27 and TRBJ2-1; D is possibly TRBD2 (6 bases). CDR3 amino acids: CASSYRDLNEQFF. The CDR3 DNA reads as TGTGCCAGCAGTTACCGGGACTTAAATGAGCAGTTCTTC.